This section outlines one T cell receptor beta chain sequence together with its context. Its antigen is as yet unknown. The sample is drawn from a study of cytomegalovirus exposure and HLA in healthy donors. Study results and limitations: Later work showed greater clonal expansion in HLA-associated TCR beta chains than in equally common others. Later on, a genetic analysis was performed. It linked a missense variant in DCLRE1C with V- and J-gene trimming of TCR beta. In a later analysis, around 18,000 TCR beta sequences were associated with HLA alleles at 0.05 false discovery rate. In a later analysis, donors in an Asian-associated ancestry cluster reportedly had fewer N-insertions in productive TCRs than the cohort mean.

A multiplex PCR was run with 60 Vbeta primers and 13 Jbeta primers. TCRdb's copy holds only in-frame clones and misses some; the assay was immunoSEQ multiplex PCR. The top ten clones hold 4.5% to 7% of a sample with under 100,000 clones, around 62% of them seen once. This receptor was obtained from a woman in her 30s in good health and CMV-seropositive. Specimen: PBMCs.

CDR3 amino acids: CASSSTGVGGTQYF. CDR3 nucleotides: TGTGCCAGCAGCTCTACAGGGGTCGGTGGGACCCAGTACTTC. This sequence joins TRBV7-3 and TRBJ2-5; 7 bases align to TRBD1. The CDR3 consists of 14 residues. Germline loops: CDR1 SGHTA, CDR2 FQGTGA. Trimming cost V 4 bases and J 7 bases; bases outside gene matches: 9. Based on the CDR3 plus reference TRBV7-3 and TRBJ2-5, the full variable domain is GAGVSQTPSNKVTEKGKYVELRCDPISGHTALYWYRQSLGQGPEFLIYFQGTGAADDSGLPNDRFFAVRPEGSVSTLKIQRTERGDSAVYLCASSSTGVGGTQYFGPGTRLLVL.